Below, 22 T cell receptor beta chains from the same sample are listed, as sequenced in a study of T cell responses to AZD1222 COVID-19 vaccine. Clones were read by immunoSEQ multiplex PCR, and TCRdb kept only the in-frame ones, dropping some. The sample carries around 120,000 clones, roughly 90% recorded once. Here the sequenced sample was peripheral blood, taken on day 0 of AZD1222 vaccination. The receptors shown here come from an adult in good health.

This clone was detected once. The chain is built from TRBV25-1 and TRBJ1-3, with TRBD1 matching 12 bases. Germline V CDR1 and CDR2: MGHDK, SYGVNS. With V trimmed by 2 bases and J by 5 bases, 1 base remained unmatched. This CDR3 is 15 amino acids long. CDR3 bases: TGTGCCAGCAGTGAAGGGACAGGGGGCCGAAACACCATATATTTT. Translated, it gives CASSEGTGGRNTIYF.

In this sample, this clone turned up once. The chain's CDR3 is CASSLGLAVEAQYF. CDR3 DNA sequence: TGTGCCAGCAGTTTGGGACTAGCAGTCGAAGCGCAGTACTTC. The chain employs TRBV27 and TRBJ2-7; TRBD2 matches 9 bases. Germline CDR1 MNHEY, CDR2 SMNVEV (reference sequence). V lost 3 bases and J lost 9; bases outside the gene matches: 9. The CDR3 is 14 amino acids.

V usage is TRBV29-1 and J usage is TRBJ1-3; D uncertain. V was shortened by 1 base and J by 1 base, with 5 bases between the two germline ends. The germline V gene encodes CDR1 SQVTM and CDR2 ANQGSEA. The CDR3 is 13 residues long. DNA of the CDR3: TGCAGCGTTGAAGGGGGATCTGGAAACACCATATATTTT. Its protein is CSVEGGSGNTIYF.

The chain couples TRBV2 to TRBJ2-1; 7 bases line up with TRBD1. CDR1 SNHLY and CDR2 FYNNEI come from the germline V gene. The ends lost 7 bases at V and 3 bases at J; junction bases unmatched: 6. The CDR3 is made up of 14 amino acids. CDR3 bases: TGTGCCAGCACAAGGGACAGAAGCTACAATGAGCAGTTCTTC. Residues: CASTRDRSYNEQFF.

The chain combines TRBV19 with TRBJ1-5; a weak D match, TRBD1 (5 bases). V was cut by 4 bases and J by 0 bases, with 13 bases left in between. Germline V gives CDR1 LNHDA, CDR2 SQIVND (reference sequence). This CDR3 region has 16 residues. The chain's CDR3 is CASSRTQGPSNQPQHF. The CDR3 DNA reads as TGTGCCAGTAGTAGGACTCAGGGACCTAGCAATCAGCCCCAGCATTTT.

The chain is built from TRBV2 and TRBJ2-7; 7 bases line up with TRBD1. CDR3 length: 14 residues. CDR1 and CDR2 from the germline V gene are SNHLY and FYNNEI. V lost 7 bases and J lost 1; bases outside the gene matches: 7. The DNA of the CDR3 is TGTGCCAGCAACCGACAGGGCTTTTCCTACGAGCAGTACTTC. Amino acid sequence: CASNRQGFSYEQYF.

J is TRBJ1-2 and V is TRBV7-9, with TRBD1 identical over 10 bases. V gave up 5 bases and J gave up 8 bases; unmatched junction bases: 5. Looked up from germline, CDR1 is SEHNR and CDR2 is FQNEAQ (reference sequence). CDR3 length: 13 amino acids. CDR3 coding DNA: TGTGCCAGCAGCCCCAGGACAGGGGGGGGCTACACCTTC. Protein product: CASSPRTGGGYTF.

A single count supports this clone. The chain carries TRBV28 and TRBJ2-1, with 7 bases identical to TRBD1. V trimming: 6 bases; J trimming: 4 bases; junction bases outside the gene matches: 9. Germline V lookup: CDR1 MDHEN, CDR2 SYDVKM. This CDR3 comprises 15 residues. CDR3 in DNA: TGTGCCAGCAGCTTGGGACAGAAGATATACAATGAGCAGTTCTTC. Translating it yields CASSLGQKIYNEQFF.

V gene TRBV19 combines with J gene TRBJ2-1, with D uncertain. Germline CDR1 LNHDA, CDR2 SQIVND (reference sequence). This CDR3 region has 14 residues. Trimming took 7 bases from V and 0 from J, leaving 10 bases between them. The CDR3 DNA sequence: TGTGCCAGTATGCCGGCGAGCTCCTACAATGAGCAGTTCTTC. This sequence encodes CASMPASSYNEQFF.

V usage is TRBV5-1 and J usage is TRBJ1-3; possible D gene TRBD1, 6 bases. Trimming removed 4 bases at V and 0 bases at J, with 11 bases between. The germline V gene has CDR1 SGHRS and CDR2 YFSETQ. The CDR3 covers 15 residues. CDR3 protein: CASSQTGLSGNTIYF. CDR3 sequence (DNA): TGCGCCAGCAGCCAGACAGGCCTCTCTGGAAACACCATATATTTT.

The chain combines TRBV5-6 with TRBJ1-5; no reliable D call. Germline assignment: CDR1 SGHDT and CDR2 YYEEEE. V lost 4 bases to trimming and J lost 6 bases, with 8 bases between them. The CDR3 contains 12 residues. This CDR3 is CASSVTGQPQHF. CDR3 DNA: TGTGCCAGCAGCGTGACCGGTCAGCCCCAGCATTTT.

This clone was seen once. V is TRBV18 and J is TRBJ1-5; TRBD1 is a possible D gene (5 bases). The germline gives CDR1 KGHSH, CDR2 LQKENI. This CDR3 spans 18 amino acids. V was cut by 4 bases and J by 0 bases, with 19 bases left in between. The CDR3 region has the DNA TGTGCCAGCTCACTTGCCGGGACCTTTGTTTATAGCAATCAGCCCCAGCATTTT. As protein: CASSLAGTFVYSNQPQHF.

In nucleotides, the CDR3 is TGTGCCAGTACCCCCTCCGACCTGATGAATTCACCCCTCCACTTT. Protein sequence: CASTPSDLMNSPLHF. This sequence joins TRBV19 and TRBJ1-6, with D unclear. Germline V gene lookup returns CDR1 LNHDA and CDR2 SQIVND (reference sequence). The CDR3 is made up of 15 amino acids. Trimming cost V 7 bases and J 7 bases, with 17 bases left between them.

The genes are TRBV4-1 and TRBJ2-3; 12 nucleotides line up with TRBD2. CDR1 is MGHRA and CDR2 is YSYEKL in the germline V gene. The CDR3 runs to 17 residues. The trim removed 4 bases at V and 2 bases at J, leaving 7 bases unmatched. CDR3 region: CASSPGTSGHYTDTQYF. CDR3 in DNA: TGCGCCAGCAGCCCCGGGACTAGCGGGCACTACACAGATACGCAGTATTTT.

The chain recombines TRBV19 with TRBJ1-2, with 7 bases lining up with TRBD1. V was pared by 4 bases and J by 3 bases, with 5 bases of the junction left unmatched. The CDR3 runs 14 residues. The V gene's germline CDR1 is LNHDA and CDR2 SQIVND (reference sequence). The CDR3 reads CASSTETGYYGYTF. CDR3 sequence (DNA): TGTGCCAGTAGTACCGAGACAGGGTACTATGGCTACACCTTC.

This rearrangement joins TRBV2 to TRBJ2-7, with unresolved D. Trimming removed 6 bases at V and 2 bases at J, with 5 bases between. Per the germline V gene, CDR1 is SNHLY and CDR2 is FYNNEI. The CDR3 runs 11 residues. The CDR3 DNA follows: TGTGCCAGCAGCTTCGCCTACGAGCAGTACTTC. It translates to CASSFAYEQYF.

The rearrangement links TRBV6-5 to TRBJ2-7, with a weak D call TRBD2 (6 bases). This CDR3 region has 13 residues. The germline V gene encodes CDR1 MNHEY and CDR2 SVGAGI. Trimming took 9 bases from V and 6 from J, leaving 18 bases between them. CDR3 in DNA: TGTGCCAGTTCCGGGAGACGAGAGCTCGAGCAGTACTTC. This encodes CASSGRRELEQYF.

This clone was seen only a few times. The chain employs TRBV7-2 and TRBJ1-3, with D hard to call. Trimming took 5 bases from V and 2 from J, leaving 7 bases between them. Germline V gene lookup returns CDR1 SGHTA and CDR2 FQGNSA. The CDR3 is made up of 13 amino acids. In DNA, the CDR3 is TGTGCCAGCAGCGTTAAGGCTGGAAACACCATATATTTT. It yields the protein CASSVKAGNTIYF.

This clone was picked up one time. The chain joins TRBV28 to TRBJ1-5, with D possibly TRBD1 on 6 matching bases. The CDR3 has 14 amino acids. The germline V and J ends were trimmed by 6 bases and 10 bases, with 19 bases remaining between them. Germline CDR1 and CDR2: MDHEN and SYDVKM. The CDR3 region is CASRYTGRGGPQHF. CDR3 coding DNA: TGTGCCAGCAGGTATACAGGTCGGGGGGGCCCCCAGCATTTT.

The CDR3 reads CASSPQGIGYGYTF. DNA of the CDR3: TGTGCCAGCTCGCCTCAGGGTATAGGCTATGGCTACACCTTC. This rearrangement joins TRBV18 to TRBJ1-2; tentative D call: TRBD1 (5 bases). CDR3 size: 14 residues. Germline V gene lookup returns CDR1 KGHSH and CDR2 LQKENI. Trimming removed 6 bases from V and 4 bases from J, with 15 bases in between.

This clone has a single count. This chain joins TRBV9 and TRBJ2-2; TRBD1 is a possible D gene (5 bases). This CDR3 has 15 residues. The germline CDR1 and CDR2 sequences are SGDLS and YYNGEE. V was clipped by 2 bases and J by 5 bases, with 13 bases between them. CDR3: CASSVQQEITGELFF. CDR3 bases: TGTGCCAGCAGCGTCCAACAGGAAATAACCGGGGAGCTGTTTTTT.

The chain uses TRBV6-5 and TRBJ2-7, with D tentatively TRBD2 (5 bases). V lost 2 bases and J 2 bases, leaving 7 bases between the germline ends. The CDR3 consists of 13 residues. CDR1 is MNHEY and CDR2 is SVGAGI in the germline V gene. The CDR3 is CASSYAGTYEQYF. CDR3 nucleotide sequence: TGTGCCAGCAGTTACGCGGGCACCTACGAGCAGTACTTC.